This T cell receptor (beta chain) was identified in a study of T cell repertoires in cytomegalovirus infection. At the level of the study: Both CMV infection and a matching HLA type were indicated by public TCR beta signatures.

The CDR3 consists of 13 residues. From germline, CDR1 is MDHEN and CDR2 SYDVKM. Trimming stripped 5 bases from V and 2 bases from J, with 8 bases between. Study results and limitations: HLA-C-restricted, CMV-specific TCR beta clonotypes were dominant ex vivo.

MiXCR was run by TCRdb on the reads, yielding one entry per CDR3 protein. Among 150,000 to 200,000 distinct CDR3 sequences listed, nearly 9.5% were seen once. This clonotype was counted between two and nine times. Its cognate antigen is unknown. The rearrangement links TRBV28 to TRBJ2-3; D unresolved. The sequenced sample consisted of PBMCs. The sequence came from a human donor in good health (CMV status not recorded). Some clones in this sample may be carry-over from other donors' samples. The CDR3 loop reads CASSRRFTDTQYF. CDR3 in DNA: TGTGCCAGCAGTCGTAGATTCACAGATACGCAGTATTTT.